This T cell receptor beta chain was obtained from a study of immune evolution from preneoplasia to lung adenocarcinoma. Macro-dissection enriched premalignant or tumor cells before nucleic acid extraction. Germline lookup yields CDR1 GTSNPN and CDR2 SVGIG (reference sequence). The germline V and J ends were trimmed by 3 bases and 1 base, with 10 bases remaining between them. The CDR3 is made up of 15 amino acids. TCRdb keeps only in-frame clones here, not all; method: immunoSEQ multiplex PCR. The table includes about 10,000 clones, approximately 80% detected once. J is TRBJ2-6 and V is TRBV30; a possible D gene is TRBD2 (6 bases). The source is a person between 65 and 80 years old with lung adenocarcinoma. The sequenced material came from FFPE minimally invasive lung adenocarcinoma tissue. In DNA form, the CDR3 reads TGTGCCTGGAGCCCGGGGGTTTCTGGGGCCAACGTCCTGACTTTC. This translates into CAWSPGVSGANVLTF.